This T cell receptor (beta chain) was recovered during a study of T cell changes during pregnancy in multiple sclerosis. The CDR3 consists of 17 residues. Trimming removed 3 bases from V and 4 bases from J; junction bases left unmatched: 10. CDR1 and CDR2 from the germline V gene are SGHVS and FQNEAQ. Libraries were prepared by immunoSEQ multiplex PCR; TCRdb keeps only in-frame clonotypes and omits some of them. The repertoire includes some 27,000 clones, approximately 94% of them detected once, and 0.43% sits in the top ten. Sequencing was performed on CD4+ T cells from peripheral blood mononuclear cells, taken after pregnancy. The chain uses TRBV7-8 and TRBJ2-3, with 10 bases that match TRBD2. This sequence was found in a female donor with multiple sclerosis, enrolled in a pregnancy study. CDR3 bases: TGTGCCAGCAGCTTTAAGCCGGCTAGCGGGAGTGCAGATACGCAGTATTTT. Its protein product is CASSFKPASGSADTQYF. Drawing the rest from reference TRBV7-8 and TRBJ2-3, the complete variable domain is GAGVSQSPRYKVAKRGQDVALRCDPISGHVSLFWYQQALGQGPEFLTYFQNEAQLDKSGLPSDRFFAERPEGSVSTLKIQRTQQEDSAVYLCASSFKPASGSADTQYFGPGTRLTVL.